This T cell receptor beta chain was identified in a study of graft-versus-host responses after intestinal transplantation. As for the study in general: Each recipient received a multivisceral, liver-intestinal, or isolated intestinal graft.

Germline trimming cut 6 bases from V and 0 bases from J; bases unmatched to any gene: 7. Germline CDR1 is MDHEN and CDR2 is SYDVKM. This CDR3 comprises 16 residues. With respect to this clone: Its antigen is unidentified.

Notes on the study in general: Early HvG declines after transplant were associated with peak circulating GvH clone levels.

Using immunoSEQ multiplex PCR, the repertoire was profiled, and TCRdb retains in-frame clones only, with some absent. The table has about 31,000 clones, about 80% seen once. The sequence was collected from a human donor who received an intestinal transplant. The chain links TRBV28 to TRBJ2-2, with 7 bases matching TRBD1. Specimen: unstimulated CD8+ T cells sorted from spleen or lymph node cells, collected before intestinal transplant. The CDR3 nucleotides are TGTGCCAGCAGCTTTCCACAGGGGACGAACACCGGGGAGCTGTTTTTT. The encoded protein is CASSFPQGTNTGELFF.